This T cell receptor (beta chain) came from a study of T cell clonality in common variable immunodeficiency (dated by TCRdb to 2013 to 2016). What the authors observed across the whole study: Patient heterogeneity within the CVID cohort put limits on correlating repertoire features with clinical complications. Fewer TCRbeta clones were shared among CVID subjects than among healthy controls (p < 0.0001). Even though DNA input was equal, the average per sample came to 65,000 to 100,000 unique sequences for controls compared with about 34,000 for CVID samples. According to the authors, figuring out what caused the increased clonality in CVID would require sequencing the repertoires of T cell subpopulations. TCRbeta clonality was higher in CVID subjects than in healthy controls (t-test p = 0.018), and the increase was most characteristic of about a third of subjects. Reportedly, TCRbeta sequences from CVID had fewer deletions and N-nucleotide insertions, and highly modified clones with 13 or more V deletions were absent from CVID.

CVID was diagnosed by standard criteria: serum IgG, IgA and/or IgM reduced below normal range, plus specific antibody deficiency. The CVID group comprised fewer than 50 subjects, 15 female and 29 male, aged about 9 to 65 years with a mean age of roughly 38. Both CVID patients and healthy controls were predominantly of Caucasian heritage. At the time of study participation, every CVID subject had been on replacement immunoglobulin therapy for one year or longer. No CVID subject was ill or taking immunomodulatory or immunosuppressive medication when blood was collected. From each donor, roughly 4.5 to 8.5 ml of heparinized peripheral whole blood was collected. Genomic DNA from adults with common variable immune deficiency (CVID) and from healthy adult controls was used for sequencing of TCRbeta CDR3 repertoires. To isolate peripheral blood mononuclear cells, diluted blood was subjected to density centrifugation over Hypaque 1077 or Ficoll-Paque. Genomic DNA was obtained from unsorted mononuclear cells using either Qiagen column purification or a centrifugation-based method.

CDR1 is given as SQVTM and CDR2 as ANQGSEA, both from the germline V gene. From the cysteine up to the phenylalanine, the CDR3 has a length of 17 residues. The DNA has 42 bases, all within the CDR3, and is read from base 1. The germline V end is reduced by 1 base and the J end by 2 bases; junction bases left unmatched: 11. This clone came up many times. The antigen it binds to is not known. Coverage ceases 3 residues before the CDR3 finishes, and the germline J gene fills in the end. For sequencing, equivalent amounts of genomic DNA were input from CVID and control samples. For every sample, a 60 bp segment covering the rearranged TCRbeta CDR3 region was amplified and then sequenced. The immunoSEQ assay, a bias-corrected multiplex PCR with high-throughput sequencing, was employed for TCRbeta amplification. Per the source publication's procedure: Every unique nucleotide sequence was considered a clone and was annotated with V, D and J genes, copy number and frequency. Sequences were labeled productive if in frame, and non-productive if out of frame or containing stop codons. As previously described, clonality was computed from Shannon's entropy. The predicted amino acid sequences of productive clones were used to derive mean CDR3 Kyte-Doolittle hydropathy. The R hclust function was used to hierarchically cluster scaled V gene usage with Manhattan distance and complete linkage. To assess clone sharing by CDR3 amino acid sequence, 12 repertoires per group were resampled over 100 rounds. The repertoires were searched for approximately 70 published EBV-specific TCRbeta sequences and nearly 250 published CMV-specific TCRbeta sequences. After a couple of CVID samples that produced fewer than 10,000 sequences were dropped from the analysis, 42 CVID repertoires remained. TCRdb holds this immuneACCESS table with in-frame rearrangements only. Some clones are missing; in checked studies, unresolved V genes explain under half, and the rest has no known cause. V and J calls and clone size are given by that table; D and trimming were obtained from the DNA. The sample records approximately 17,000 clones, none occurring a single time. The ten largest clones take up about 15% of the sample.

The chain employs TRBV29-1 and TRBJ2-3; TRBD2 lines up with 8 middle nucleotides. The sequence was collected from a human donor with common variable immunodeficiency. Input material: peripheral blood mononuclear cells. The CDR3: CSVEVVPSGSPTDTQYF. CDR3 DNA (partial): TGCAGCGTTGAAGTGGTGCCGAGCGGGAGCCCCACAGATACG.